This TCR beta chain was identified during a study of control samples from healthy donors and cancer patients. This table comes from immunoSEQ multiplex PCR, and its TCRdb copy is limited to in-frame clones, with some not included. Of about 120,000 clones listed, roughly 88% are singletons. CDR1 and CDR2 (germline): SSHAT, FNYEAQ (reference sequence). This CDR3 is built from 14 residues. After removal of 2 bases from V and 5 bases from J, the junction contained 3 bases not matched to a gene. The sequence derives from a middle-aged man in good health. Sequencing was carried out using blood. V is TRBV7-7 and J is TRBJ2-5, with 9 bases lining up with TRBD1. This CDR3 is CASSLTGGWETQYF. CDR3 bases: TGTGCCAGCAGCTTAACAGGGGGCTGGGAGACCCAGTACTTC.